Below are 15 T cell receptor beta chains sequenced from a single sample in a study of blood T cell repertoires in COVID-19. Method: immunoSEQ multiplex PCR; TCRdb's copy keeps in-frame clones and lacks some. This table has around 250,000 clones, about 88% appearing once. The sample comprised peripheral blood. The receptors were gathered from a woman in her 70s with active or convalescent COVID-19.

The J gene is TRBJ1-2, the V gene TRBV5-1, with D uncertain. Trimming removed 3 bases from V and 1 base from J, with 7 bases in between. This CDR3 is 13 amino acids long. CDR1 and CDR2 (germline): SGHRS, YFSETQ. CDR3 amino acids: CASSYAGNYGYTF. CDR3 coding DNA: TGCGCCAGCAGCTATGCCGGTAACTATGGCTACACCTTC.

The V gene is TRBV2, the J gene TRBJ1-1, with 12 bases lining up with TRBD1. In germline, CDR1 is SNHLY, CDR2 FYNNEI. The CDR3 runs 15 residues. Trimming took 7 bases from V and 6 from J; bases not matched to a gene: 9. The CDR3 is CASNRDRGLVAEAFF. CDR3 coding DNA: TGTGCCAGCAACCGGGACAGGGGGCTTGTTGCTGAAGCTTTCTTT.

A remark on this clone: Compared with germline, one end of the junction differs, possibly owing to a read error. The chain uses TRBV29-1 and TRBJ2-2; D not certain. This CDR3 contains 12 residues. The germline gives CDR1 SQVTM, CDR2 ANQGSEA. The CDR3 loop is CSAERGTGELFF. The CDR3, as DNA: TGCAGCGCTGAAAGAGGCACCGGGGAGCTGTTTTTT.

This clone was counted once. The J gene is TRBJ1-3, the V gene TRBV6-6; possibly TRBD1 for D (5 bases). This CDR3 is 16 amino acids long. Trimming left V 2 bases short and J 3 bases short, with 14 bases between. The V gene's germline CDR1 is MNHNY and CDR2 SVGAGI (reference sequence). CDR3: CASSYGAGPNGNTIYF. DNA of the CDR3: TGTGCCAGCAGTTACGGGGCCGGGCCTAATGGAAACACCATATATTTT.

The V call is TRBV6-5, the J call TRBJ1-5; D gene ambiguous. The CDR3 has 15 amino acids. With 3 bases removed from V and 0 bases from J, the gap between germline ends came to 9 bases. Germline V lookup: CDR1 MNHEY, CDR2 SVGAGI. CDR3 in amino acids: CASSYSANSNQPQHF. CDR3 DNA sequence: TGTGCCAGCAGTTATTCAGCGAATAGCAATCAGCCCCAGCATTTT.

V is TRBV7-9 and J is TRBJ1-1; weak D call: TRBD1 (5 bases). Germline V gives CDR1 SEHNR, CDR2 FQNEAQ (reference sequence). The ends were cut back, 5 bases at V and 0 bases at J, with 13 bases in the middle. There are 15 residues in the CDR3. The CDR3 DNA is TGTGCCAGCAGCCCCGACCCAGGGATGAACACTGAAGCTTTCTTT. Encoded protein: CASSPDPGMNTEAFF.

The J gene is TRBJ2-1, the V gene TRBV7-2, with TRBD2 matching 9 bases. Germline V CDR1 and CDR2: SGHTA, FQGNSA. CDR3 size: 17 residues. J was trimmed by 8 bases and V by 2 bases; bases with no gene match: 13. The CDR3 DNA reads as TGTGCCAGCAGCTTATCCCCCGGGACTAGCATTATGGATGAGCAGTTCTTC. Amino acids: CASSLSPGTSIMDEQFF.

The chain has TRBV7-2 and TRBJ2-3; D perhaps matches TRBD1 (6 bases). V was pared by 5 bases and J by 1 base, with 13 bases between. Germline-derived CDR1 and CDR2 are SGHTA and FQGNSA. CDR3 size: 15 residues. The CDR3 bases are TGTGCCAGCAGCGTGGACAGTTGGGGCACAGATACGCAGTATTTT. It translates to CASSVDSWGTDTQYF. Filled out from reference TRBV7-2 and TRBJ2-3, the complete variable domain reads GAGVSQSPSNKVTEKGKDVELRCDPISGHTALYWYRQSLGQGLEFLIYFQGNSAPDKSGLPSDRFSAERTGGSVSTLTIQRTQQEDSAVYLCASSVDSWGTDTQYFGPGTRLTVL.

This clone turned up a few times. The chain has TRBV6-5 and TRBJ1-2, with 9 nucleotides matching TRBD1. Germline V CDR1 and CDR2: MNHEY, SVGAGI. V gave up 10 bases and J gave up 6 bases; unmatched junction bases: 12. The CDR3 has 14 residues. CDR3 DNA: TGTGCCACTTTTACTCCGGGACAGGGACATGGCTACACCTTC. Its translation: CATFTPGQGHGYTF.

This chain joins TRBV2 and TRBJ2-5; no clear D. Trimming took 6 bases from V and 3 from J, leaving 8 bases between them. Looked up from germline, CDR1 is SNHLY and CDR2 is FYNNEI. This CDR3 is 12 amino acids long. The CDR3, as DNA: TGTGCCAGCAGGCGGCTAGAAGAGACCCAGTACTTC. Its translation is CASRRLEETQYF. Complete variable domain (other parts from reference TRBV2 and TRBJ2-5): EPEVTQTPSHQVTQMGQEVILRCVPISNHLYFYWYRQILGQKVEFLVSFYNNEISEKSEIFDDQFSVERPDGSNFTLKIRSTKLEDSAMYFCASRRLEETQYFGPGTRLLVL.

V and J are TRBV18 and TRBJ2-2; 7 positions agree with TRBD1. V lost 2 bases to trimming and J lost 4 bases; unmatched junction nucleotides: 10. This CDR3 is 17 amino acids long. Germline V gives CDR1 KGHSH, CDR2 LQKENI. The CDR3 coding sequence is TGTGCCAGCTCACCAATGCTTAGACAGGGCCCCACCGGGGAGCTGTTTTTT. Translation: CASSPMLRQGPTGELFF.

This chain links TRBV24-1 with TRBJ2-3, with 8 bases fitting TRBD2. This CDR3 has 16 amino acids. The V gene end was trimmed by 1 base and the J gene end by 3 bases; junction bases not matched to a gene: 5. Germline CDR1 KGHDR, CDR2 SFDVKD. The CDR3 here is CATSDFGRVGTDTQYF. DNA for the CDR3: TGTGCCACCAGTGATTTCGGGAGGGTAGGGACAGATACGCAGTATTTT.

This clone came up once. The chain has TRBV5-1 and TRBJ1-6, with 8 bases identical to TRBD1. The CDR3 is 15 amino acids. J lost 8 bases, V lost 4 bases, and 8 bases had no gene match. Germline V gives CDR1 SGHRS, CDR2 YFSETQ. CDR3 residues: CASSLGQGGYSPLHF. The CDR3 DNA is TGCGCCAGCAGCCTTGGACAGGGAGGATATTCACCCCTCCACTTT. Full variable domain (missing parts from reference TRBV5-1 and TRBJ1-6): KAGVTQTPRYLIKTRGQQVTLSCSPISGHRSVSWYQQTPGQGLQFLFEYFSETQRNKGNFPGRFSGRQFSNSRSEMNVSTLELGDSALYLCASSLGQGGYSPLHFGNGTRLTVT.

V usage is TRBV7-9 and J usage is TRBJ1-1; D might be TRBD1 (5 bases). The V end lost 5 bases, the J end lost 5 bases, and 12 bases lay between the germline ends. CDR1 and CDR2 (germline): SEHNR, FQNEAQ (reference sequence). CDR3 size: 13 residues. The CDR3: CASSLDAGTEAFF. The CDR3 DNA is TGTGCCAGCAGCCTCGACGCAGGGACTGAAGCTTTCTTT.

The chain links TRBV14 to TRBJ2-3; possible D gene TRBD1, 5 bases. Germline CDR1 is SGHDN and CDR2 is FVKESK. This CDR3 has 12 amino acids. V lost 3 bases and J 14 bases, leaving 15 bases between the germline ends. The CDR3: CASSQVTALLYF. The CDR3 DNA reads TGTGCCAGCAGCCAGGTGACAGCCCTCCTGTATTTT.